The rows below give T cell receptor beta chains drawn from one sample of a study of cytomegalovirus exposure and HLA in healthy donors. Generated by immunoSEQ multiplex PCR, the TCRdb table keeps only in-frame clones and is missing some. Of 180,000 or so clones in the sample, about 81% were seen once. The specimen sequenced was PBMCs. The receptor set was obtained from a woman in her fifties or sixties in good health and CMV-seropositive. Each CDR3 is given with its conserved first and last residue. Fields, in order: clone size, D gene, J gene, V gene, CDR3 protein, CDR3 DNA. The D gene is left open where the match is weak. Only some rows state a clone size, as once, few, many or a class for expanded clones.

clone size: -
D gene: -
J gene: TRBJ2-1
V gene: TRBV27
CDR3 protein: CASSSTPRFNEQFF
CDR3 DNA: TGTGCCAGCAGCTCGACTCCCCGGTTTAATGAGCAGTTCTTC

clone size: -
D gene: TRBD1
J gene: TRBJ2-1
V gene: TRBV5-1
CDR3 protein: CASSSGQGLNNEQFF
CDR3 DNA: TGCGCCAGCAGCTCCGGACAGGGGCTGAACAATGAGCAGTTCTTC

clone size: -
D gene: -
J gene: TRBJ1-2
V gene: TRBV25-1
CDR3 protein: CASRSIAYGYTF
CDR3 DNA: TGTGCCAGCCGGTCAATCGCCTATGGCTACACCTTC

clone size: -
D gene: TRBD2
J gene: TRBJ2-7
V gene: TRBV5-4
CDR3 protein: CASSPDPSTGGYEQYF
CDR3 DNA: TGTGCCAGCAGCCCGGACCCGAGCACGGGGGGTTACGAGCAGTACTTC

clone size: -
D gene: TRBD1
J gene: TRBJ2-2
V gene: TRBV5-1
CDR3 protein: CASSLQGFGLFF
CDR3 DNA: TGCGCCAGCAGCTTACAGGGGTTTGGGCTGTTTTTT

clone size: -
D gene: -
J gene: TRBJ2-7
V gene: TRBV5-1
CDR3 protein: CASSLEPYHYEQYF
CDR3 DNA: TGCGCCAGCAGCTTGGAACCCTATCACTACGAGCAGTACTTC

clone size: -
D gene: -
J gene: TRBJ2-1
V gene: TRBV19
CDR3 protein: CASRWGTPAGEQFF
CDR3 DNA: TGTGCCAGTAGATGGGGGACTCCCGCGGGTGAGCAGTTCTTC

clone size: -
D gene: -
J gene: TRBJ2-7
V gene: TRBV7-2
CDR3 protein: CASSPGGGRYEQYF
CDR3 DNA: TGTGCCAGCAGCCCCGGAGGGGGCCGGTACGAGCAGTACTTC

clone size: once
D gene: -
J gene: TRBJ2-3
V gene: TRBV6-5
CDR3 protein: CASSSQGLDTQYF
CDR3 DNA: TGTGCCAGCAGTTCCCAGGGGTTAGATACGCAGTATTTT

clone size: -
D gene: TRBD1
J gene: TRBJ1-3
V gene: TRBV2
CDR3 protein: CASSEGGQGRKGNTIYF
CDR3 DNA: TGTGCCAGCAGTGAGGGGGGACAGGGAAGAAAAGGAAACACCATATATTTT

clone size: -
D gene: -
J gene: TRBJ1-1
V gene: TRBV7-2
CDR3 protein: CASSLGQINTEAFF
CDR3 DNA: TGTGCCAGCAGCTTAGGGCAGATCAACACTGAAGCTTTCTTT

clone size: few
D gene: -
J gene: TRBJ1-1
V gene: TRBV4-3
CDR3 protein: CASSQVRGTGTEAFF
CDR3 DNA: TGCGCCAGCAGCCAAGTTCGGGGGACGGGTACTGAAGCTTTCTTT

clone size: -
D gene: TRBD2
J gene: TRBJ2-1
V gene: TRBV27
CDR3 protein: CASRPGLANSYNEQFF
CDR3 DNA: TGTGCCAGCAGACCGGGACTAGCGAACTCCTACAATGAGCAGTTCTTC

clone size: -
D gene: -
J gene: TRBJ2-7
V gene: TRBV11-2
CDR3 protein: CASSLSVRGFEYEQYF
CDR3 DNA: TGTGCCAGCAGCTTAAGCGTCAGGGGTTTTGAGTACGAGCAGTACTTC

clone size: once
D gene: -
J gene: TRBJ2-5
V gene: TRBV7-6
CDR3 protein: CASSLMGLGEETQYF
CDR3 DNA: TGTGCCAGCAGCTTAATGGGACTTGGGGAAGAGACCCAGTACTTC

clone size: -
D gene: TRBD1
J gene: TRBJ1-1
V gene: TRBV11-3
CDR3 protein: CASPREGAADLMNTEAFF
CDR3 DNA: TGTGCCAGCCCGAGAGAGGGGGCAGCAGATCTCATGAACACTGAAGCTTTCTTT

clone size: -
D gene: TRBD1
J gene: TRBJ2-7
V gene: TRBV28
CDR3 protein: CASRQTGNEQYF
CDR3 DNA: TGTGCCAGCAGGCAGACAGGGAACGAGCAGTACTTC

clone size: -
D gene: -
J gene: TRBJ2-5
V gene: TRBV5-4
CDR3 protein: CASSLQETQYF
CDR3 DNA: TGTGCCAGCAGCCTTCAAGAGACCCAGTACTTC

clone size: -
D gene: TRBD1
J gene: TRBJ2-3
V gene: TRBV5-1
CDR3 protein: CASSLPGQGGDTQYF
CDR3 DNA: TGCGCCAGCAGCTTGCCCGGACAGGGAGGAGATACGCAGTATTTT

clone size: -
D gene: TRBD2
J gene: TRBJ2-5
V gene: TRBV19
CDR3 protein: CASRNTGTSGPGTQYF
CDR3 DNA: TGTGCCAGTAGAAATACCGGGACTAGCGGTCCAGGGACCCAGTACTTC

clone size: -
D gene: -
J gene: TRBJ1-1
V gene: TRBV28
CDR3 protein: CASSFRVVTEAFF
CDR3 DNA: TGTGCCAGCAGTTTCAGGGTAGTGACTGAAGCTTTCTTT

clone size: few
D gene: TRBD1
J gene: TRBJ1-4
V gene: TRBV19
CDR3 protein: CASRKLGTGAGIGEKLFF
CDR3 DNA: TGTGCCAGTCGCAAACTCGGGACAGGTGCTGGGATAGGTGAAAAACTGTTTTTT

clone size: -
D gene: TRBD1
J gene: TRBJ1-2
V gene: TRBV6-5
CDR3 protein: CATRTGSYGYTF
CDR3 DNA: TGTGCCACCCGGACAGGGAGCTATGGCTACACCTTC

clone size: few
D gene: TRBD2
J gene: TRBJ2-1
V gene: TRBV5-1
CDR3 protein: CASSLAPGLEDNEQFF
CDR3 DNA: TGCGCCAGCAGCTTGGCCCCGGGACTAGAGGACAATGAGCAGTTCTTC

clone size: few
D gene: TRBD1
J gene: TRBJ1-4
V gene: TRBV2
CDR3 protein: CASSQNQGQSTNEKLFF
CDR3 DNA: TGTGCCAGCAGTCAAAACCAGGGACAGTCAACTAATGAAAAACTGTTTTTT

clone size: -
D gene: TRBD2
J gene: TRBJ2-5
V gene: TRBV11-2
CDR3 protein: CASSLRAGEGKTQYF
CDR3 DNA: TGTGCCAGCAGCTTACGGGCGGGGGAGGGGAAGACCCAGTACTTC

clone size: -
D gene: -
J gene: TRBJ1-4
V gene: TRBV28
CDR3 protein: CASSLGQGSEKLFF
CDR3 DNA: TGTGCCAGCAGTTTGGGGCAGGGTTCTGAAAAACTGTTTTTT

clone size: once
D gene: -
J gene: TRBJ1-4
V gene: TRBV7-9
CDR3 protein: CASSYASTGQKEKLFF
CDR3 DNA: TGTGCCAGCAGCTACGCTTCGACAGGCCAGAAGGAAAAACTGTTTTTT

clone size: -
D gene: TRBD1
J gene: TRBJ1-5
V gene: TRBV7-8
CDR3 protein: CASSLDTGDQPQHF
CDR3 DNA: TGTGCCAGCAGCTTAGATACAGGGGATCAGCCCCAGCATTTT

clone size: -
D gene: -
J gene: TRBJ2-1
V gene: TRBV13
CDR3 protein: CASSTLRGGRYEQFF
CDR3 DNA: TGTGCCAGCAGCACCCTCCGCGGGGGCAGGTATGAGCAGTTCTTC

clone size: -
D gene: TRBD2
J gene: TRBJ2-7
V gene: TRBV4-3
CDR3 protein: CASSHLSGGPIYEQYF
CDR3 DNA: TGCGCCAGCAGCCACCTAAGCGGGGGGCCGATCTACGAGCAGTACTTC

clone size: -
D gene: -
J gene: TRBJ1-1
V gene: TRBV10-3
CDR3 protein: CAISEWAQNTEAFF
CDR3 DNA: TGTGCCATCAGTGAGTGGGCGCAGAACACTGAAGCTTTCTTT

clone size: once
D gene: -
J gene: TRBJ2-6
V gene: TRBV19
CDR3 protein: CASSMQGSGGANGLTF
CDR3 DNA: TGTGCCAGTAGTATGCAGGGCTCGGGTGGGGCCAACGGCCTGACTTTC

clone size: -
D gene: -
J gene: TRBJ1-1
V gene: TRBV6-5
CDR3 protein: CASSYFGVAFF
CDR3 DNA: TGTGCCAGCAGTTACTTCGGGGTAGCTTTCTTT

clone size: -
D gene: -
J gene: TRBJ2-6
V gene: TRBV5-1
CDR3 protein: CASHTPGVAGANVLTF
CDR3 DNA: TGCGCCAGCCATACCCCCGGGGTGGCAGGGGCCAACGTCCTGACTTTC

clone size: -
D gene: -
J gene: TRBJ1-2
V gene: TRBV15
CDR3 protein: CATSRDLAGSTVNYGYTF
CDR3 DNA: TGTGCCACCAGCAGAGATCTGGCAGGTAGTACCGTTAACTATGGCTACACCTTC

clone size: -
D gene: -
J gene: TRBJ2-7
V gene: TRBV28
CDR3 protein: CASSFGGGQGGHEQYF
CDR3 DNA: TGTGCCAGCAGTTTCGGGGGGGGACAGGGTGGTCACGAGCAGTACTTC

clone size: once
D gene: TRBD2
J gene: TRBJ2-5
V gene: TRBV7-9
CDR3 protein: CASSSTGLAEIKKTQYF
CDR3 DNA: TGTGCCAGCAGCTCGACCGGACTAGCGGAGATTAAAAAGACCCAGTACTTC

clone size: -
D gene: -
J gene: TRBJ2-7
V gene: TRBV29-1
CDR3 protein: CSVDMRQSYEQYF
CDR3 DNA: TGCAGCGTTGATATGAGACAGTCCTACGAGCAGTACTTC

clone size: -
D gene: -
J gene: TRBJ1-2
V gene: TRBV28
CDR3 protein: CASSAPGGGDYGYTF
CDR3 DNA: TGTGCCAGCAGTGCCCCTGGGGGGGGCGACTATGGCTACACCTTC

clone size: -
D gene: -
J gene: TRBJ1-1
V gene: TRBV5-1
CDR3 protein: CASSARGVEGEAFF
CDR3 DNA: TGCGCCAGCAGCGCCAGGGGAGTGGAAGGTGAAGCTTTCTTT

clone size: -
D gene: -
J gene: TRBJ1-5
V gene: TRBV12-2
CDR3 protein: CASRLAAGLVVAQHF
CDR3 DNA: TGTGCAAGTCGCTTAGCCGCAGGGTTAGTGGTGGCCCAGCATTTT

clone size: once
D gene: -
J gene: TRBJ2-3
V gene: TRBV5-1
CDR3 protein: CASSLGSVPADTQYF
CDR3 DNA: TGCGCCAGCAGCTTGGGTTCGGTCCCAGCGGATACGCAGTATTTT

clone size: -
D gene: TRBD2
J gene: TRBJ2-5
V gene: TRBV5-1
CDR3 protein: CASSLDYSRLAGVKTQYF
CDR3 DNA: TGCGCCAGCAGCTTGGACTATTCCCGACTAGCGGGGGTGAAGACCCAGTACTTC

clone size: -
D gene: -
J gene: TRBJ1-6
V gene: TRBV27
CDR3 protein: CASQGRRNSPLHF
CDR3 DNA: TGTGCCAGCCAGGGGCGCCGAAATTCACCCCTCCACTTT

clone size: -
D gene: TRBD1
J gene: TRBJ2-7
V gene: TRBV4-3
CDR3 protein: CASSPNRGQGNSYEQYF
CDR3 DNA: TGCGCCAGCAGCCCCAATCGGGGACAGGGCAATTCCTACGAGCAGTACTTC

clone size: -
D gene: -
J gene: TRBJ1-2
V gene: TRBV7-2
CDR3 protein: CASSLDGNYGYTF
CDR3 DNA: TGTGCCAGCAGCTTAGACGGGAACTATGGCTACACCTTC

clone size: once
D gene: -
J gene: TRBJ2-1
V gene: TRBV7-2
CDR3 protein: CASSLQVYNEQFF
CDR3 DNA: TGTGCCAGCAGCCTACAGGTCTACAATGAGCAGTTCTTC

clone size: -
D gene: -
J gene: TRBJ2-1
V gene: TRBV6-1
CDR3 protein: CASSAPKQGNEQFF
CDR3 DNA: TGTGCCAGCAGTGCCCCCAAACAGGGAAATGAGCAGTTCTTC

clone size: few
D gene: -
J gene: TRBJ1-1
V gene: TRBV18
CDR3 protein: CASSPIPRSNTEAFF
CDR3 DNA: TGTGCCAGCTCACCAATCCCCAGGTCGAACACTGAAGCTTTCTTT

clone size: -
D gene: -
J gene: TRBJ2-7
V gene: TRBV19
CDR3 protein: CASSEGAGEQYF
CDR3 DNA: TGTGCCAGTAGTGAGGGGGCGGGGGAGCAGTACTTC

clone size: -
D gene: TRBD2
J gene: TRBJ2-3
V gene: TRBV15
CDR3 protein: CATSRGTATSGGSTDTQYF
CDR3 DNA: TGTGCCACCAGCAGAGGAACTGCAACTAGCGGGGGCAGCACAGATACGCAGTATTTT

clone size: -
D gene: -
J gene: TRBJ2-7
V gene: TRBV6-6
CDR3 protein: CASSYSSLRAIEQYF
CDR3 DNA: TGTGCCAGCAGTTACTCATCCCTCAGGGCTATCGAGCAGTACTTC

clone size: -
D gene: -
J gene: TRBJ2-1
V gene: TRBV7-6
CDR3 protein: CASSLADSGYMYQFF
CDR3 DNA: TGTGCCAGCAGCTTAGCTGATAGCGGATACATGTATCAGTTCTTC

clone size: few
D gene: TRBD2
J gene: TRBJ2-1
V gene: TRBV7-6
CDR3 protein: CASSFGGSSINEQFF
CDR3 DNA: TGTGCCAGCAGCTTTGGCGGGAGTAGTATAAATGAGCAGTTCTTC

clone size: once
D gene: -
J gene: TRBJ1-6
V gene: TRBV6-5
CDR3 protein: CASSKRAAGNSPLHF
CDR3 DNA: TGTGCCAGCAGTAAAAGGGCCGCGGGAAATTCACCCCTCCACTTT

clone size: once
D gene: -
J gene: TRBJ2-3
V gene: TRBV30
CDR3 protein: CAWASGSTDTQYF
CDR3 DNA: TGTGCCTGGGCCTCGGGGAGCACAGATACGCAGTATTTT

clone size: -
D gene: TRBD2
J gene: TRBJ2-5
V gene: TRBV5-4
CDR3 protein: CASSLGSGGALETQYF
CDR3 DNA: TGTGCCAGCAGCTTGGGTAGCGGGGGGGCCCTGGAGACCCAGTACTTC

clone size: -
D gene: -
J gene: TRBJ2-7
V gene: TRBV2
CDR3 protein: CASSEATQPTYEQYF
CDR3 DNA: TGTGCCAGCAGTGAAGCGACTCAGCCTACTTACGAGCAGTACTTC